The entry that follows covers one T cell receptor beta chain sequence. The antigen is unknown. These data come from a study of Ad26.COV2.S vaccination and SARS-CoV-2 variants. General study results and limits: Substantial breadth in spike-specific CD8+ and CD4+ T cell responses was reportedly seen after vaccination. Non-spike TCR breadth did not differ much between vaccine and placebo recipients.

Noted treatment: around 19 received Ad26.COV2.S at low or high dose, single or two shots; roughly five received placebo; per-sample allocation not given. Samples were taken on day 63 after the first vaccine or placebo injection. Based in Boston, the donor was an adult of 18-55 years. Its platform was an Ad26 vector, and its expressed antigen was Wuhan-strain SARS-CoV-2 spike. Clones were read by immunoSEQ multiplex PCR, and TCRdb kept only the in-frame ones, dropping some. The table records about 680,000 clones, 70% to 90% of them present only once. The TCR sequence derives from a person between 18 and 65 years old who received the Ad26.COV2.S COVID-19 vaccine or a placebo. The sequences come from peripheral blood, collected in a trial of Ad26.COV2.S vaccine versus placebo.

In nucleotides, the CDR3 is TGTGCCAGCAGCTTAGCGACAGGGAAGGCAGGTCCCCATCAGCCCCAGCATTTT. Residues: CASSLATGKAGPHQPQHF. This chain connects TRBV7-9 to TRBJ1-5, with 7 bases fitting TRBD1. The CDR3 sequence is 18 residues long. Germline loops: CDR1 SEHNR, CDR2 FQNEAQ (reference sequence). With 0 bases clipped from V and 5 bases from J, the junction kept 13 bases outside the gene matches. The full variable domain, with the rest looked up from reference TRBV7-9 and TRBJ1-5, is DTGVSQNPRHKITKRGQNVTFRCDPISEHNRLYWYRQTLGQGPEFLTYFQNEAQLEKSRLLSDRFSAERPKGSFSTLEIQRTEQGDSAMYLCASSLATGKAGPHQPQHFGDGTRLSIL.